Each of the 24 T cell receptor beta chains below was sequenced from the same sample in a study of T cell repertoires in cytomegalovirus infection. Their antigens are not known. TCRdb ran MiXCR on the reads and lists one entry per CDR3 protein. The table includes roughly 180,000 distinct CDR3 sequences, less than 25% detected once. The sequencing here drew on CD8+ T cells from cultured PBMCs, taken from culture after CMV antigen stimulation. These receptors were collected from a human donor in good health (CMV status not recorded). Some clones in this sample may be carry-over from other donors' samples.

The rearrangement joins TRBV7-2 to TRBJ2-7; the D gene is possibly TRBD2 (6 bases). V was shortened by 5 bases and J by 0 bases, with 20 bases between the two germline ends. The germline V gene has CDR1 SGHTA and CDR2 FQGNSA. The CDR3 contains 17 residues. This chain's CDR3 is CASSAGTAFLPSYEQYF. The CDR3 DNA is TGTGCCAGCAGCGCGGGAACCGCATTCTTACCCTCCTACGAGCAGTACTTC.

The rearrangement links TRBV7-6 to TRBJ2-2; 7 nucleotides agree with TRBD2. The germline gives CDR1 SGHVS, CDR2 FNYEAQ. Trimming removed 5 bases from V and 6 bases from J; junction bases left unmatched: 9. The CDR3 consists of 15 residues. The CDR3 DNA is TGTGCCAGCAGCCCGGGCGGGGGAAAGGCCGGGGAGCTGTTTTTT. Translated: CASSPGGGKAGELFF.

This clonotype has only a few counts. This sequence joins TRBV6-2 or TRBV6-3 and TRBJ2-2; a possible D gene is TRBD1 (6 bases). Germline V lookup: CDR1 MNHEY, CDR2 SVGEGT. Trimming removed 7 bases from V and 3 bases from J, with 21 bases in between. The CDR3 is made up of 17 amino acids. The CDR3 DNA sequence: TGTGCCAGCAACACGGGGACATTTTGGTGGGACACCGGGGAGCTGTTTTTT. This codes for CASNTGTFWWDTGELFF.

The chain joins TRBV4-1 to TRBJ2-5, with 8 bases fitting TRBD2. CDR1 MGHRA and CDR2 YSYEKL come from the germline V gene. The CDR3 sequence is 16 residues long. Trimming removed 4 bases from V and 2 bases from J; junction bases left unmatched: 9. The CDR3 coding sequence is TGCGCCAGCAGCCCTCCCGGCGGGGGGATACAAGAGACCCAGTACTTC. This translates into CASSPPGGGIQETQYF.

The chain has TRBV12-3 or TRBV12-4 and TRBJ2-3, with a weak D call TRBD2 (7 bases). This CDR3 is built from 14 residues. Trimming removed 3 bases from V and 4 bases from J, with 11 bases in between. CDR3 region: CASSFGGGADTQYF. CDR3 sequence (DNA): TGTGCCAGCAGTTTCGGCGGGGGCGCAGATACGCAGTATTTT.

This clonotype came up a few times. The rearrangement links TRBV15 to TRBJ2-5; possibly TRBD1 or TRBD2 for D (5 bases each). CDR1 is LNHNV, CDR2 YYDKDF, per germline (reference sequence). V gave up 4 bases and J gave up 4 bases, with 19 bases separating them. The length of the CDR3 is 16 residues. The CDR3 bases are TGTGCCACCAGCACCGAAGACATGGGACCCCCAGAGACCCAGTACTTC. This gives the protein CATSTEDMGPPETQYF.

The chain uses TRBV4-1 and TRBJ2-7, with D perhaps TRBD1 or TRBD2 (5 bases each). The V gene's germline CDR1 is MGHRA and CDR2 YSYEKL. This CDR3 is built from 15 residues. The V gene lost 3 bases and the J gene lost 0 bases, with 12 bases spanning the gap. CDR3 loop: CASSHPGRDSYEQYF. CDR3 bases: TGCGCCAGCAGCCATCCGGGACGGGACTCCTACGAGCAGTACTTC.

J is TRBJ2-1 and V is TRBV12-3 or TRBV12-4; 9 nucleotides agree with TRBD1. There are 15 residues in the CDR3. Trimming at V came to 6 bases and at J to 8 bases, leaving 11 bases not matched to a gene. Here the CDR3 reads CASSPGQGSMDEQFF. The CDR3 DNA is TGTGCCAGCAGCCCGGGACAGGGAAGTATGGATGAGCAGTTCTTC.

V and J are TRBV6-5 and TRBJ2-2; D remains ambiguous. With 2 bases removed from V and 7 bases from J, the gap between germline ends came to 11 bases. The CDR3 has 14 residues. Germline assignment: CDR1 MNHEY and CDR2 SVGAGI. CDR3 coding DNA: TGTGCCAGCAGTTACGCGGCCCGAGGCGGGGAGCTGTTTTTT. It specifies CASSYAARGGELFF.

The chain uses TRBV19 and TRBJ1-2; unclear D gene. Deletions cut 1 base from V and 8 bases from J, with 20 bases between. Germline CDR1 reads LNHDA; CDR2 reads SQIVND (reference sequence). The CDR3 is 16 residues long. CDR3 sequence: CASSIGYRTADPGYTF. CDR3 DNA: TGTGCCAGTAGTATAGGTTATAGGACGGCTGACCCGGGCTACACCTTC.

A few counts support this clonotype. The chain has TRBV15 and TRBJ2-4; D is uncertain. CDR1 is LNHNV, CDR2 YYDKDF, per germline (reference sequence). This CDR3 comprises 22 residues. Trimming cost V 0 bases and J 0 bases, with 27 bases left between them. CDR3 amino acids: CATSRDHAKAGDPSLAKNIQYF. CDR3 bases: TGTGCCACCAGCAGAGATCACGCCAAGGCAGGAGACCCGTCACTAGCCAAAAACATTCAGTACTTC.

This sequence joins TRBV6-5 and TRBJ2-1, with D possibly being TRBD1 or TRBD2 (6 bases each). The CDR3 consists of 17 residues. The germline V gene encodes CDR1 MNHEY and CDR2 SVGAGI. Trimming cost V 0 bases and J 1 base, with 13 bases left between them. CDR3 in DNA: TGTGCCAGCAGTTACTCAAGGGGGGCCGGTTCCTACAATGAGCAGTTCTTC. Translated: CASSYSRGAGSYNEQFF.

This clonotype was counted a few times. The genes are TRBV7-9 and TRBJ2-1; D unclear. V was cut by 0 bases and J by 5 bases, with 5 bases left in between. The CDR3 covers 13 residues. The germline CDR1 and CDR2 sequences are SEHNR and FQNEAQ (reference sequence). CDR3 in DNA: TGTGCCAGCAGCTTAGCGGTAGACAATGAGCAGTTCTTC. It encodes CASSLAVDNEQFF.

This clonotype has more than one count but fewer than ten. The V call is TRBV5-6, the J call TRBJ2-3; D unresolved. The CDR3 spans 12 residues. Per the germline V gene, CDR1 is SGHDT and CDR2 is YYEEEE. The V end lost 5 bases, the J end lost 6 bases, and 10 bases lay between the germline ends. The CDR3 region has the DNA TGTGCCAGCAGTCGTGGTCGGGATACGCAGTATTTT. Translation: CASSRGRDTQYF.

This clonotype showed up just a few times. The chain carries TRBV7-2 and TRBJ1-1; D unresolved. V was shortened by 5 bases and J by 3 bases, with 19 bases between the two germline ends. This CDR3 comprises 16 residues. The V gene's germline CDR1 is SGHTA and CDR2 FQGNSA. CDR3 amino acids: CASSPESYGEDTEAFF. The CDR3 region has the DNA TGTGCCAGCAGCCCCGAGTCCTACGGGGAGGACACTGAAGCTTTCTTT.

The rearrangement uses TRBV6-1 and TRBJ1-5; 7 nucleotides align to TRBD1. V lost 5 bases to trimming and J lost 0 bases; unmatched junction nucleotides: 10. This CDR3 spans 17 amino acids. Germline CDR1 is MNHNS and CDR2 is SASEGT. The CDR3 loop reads CASSPTGSLYSNQPQHF. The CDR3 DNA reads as TGTGCCAGCAGTCCGACAGGGTCCCTATATAGCAATCAGCCCCAGCATTTT.

The CDR3 protein is CASSPLLGGTEAFF. CDR3 nucleotides: TGTGCCAGCAGCCCGTTGCTAGGGGGCACTGAAGCTTTCTTT. The chain uses TRBV9 and TRBJ1-1, with a tentative D call TRBD1 (6 bases). The germline CDR1 and CDR2 sequences are SGDLS and YYNGEE. Trimming removed 4 bases at V and 4 bases at J, with 14 bases between. The CDR3 has 14 residues. Looking up the rest from reference TRBV9 and TRBJ1-1 gives the full variable domain: DSGVTQTPKHLITATGQRVTLRCSPRSGDLSVYWYQQSLDQGLQFLIQYYNGEERAKGNILERFSAQQFPDLHSELNLSSLELGDSALYFCASSPLLGGTEAFFGQGTRLTVV.

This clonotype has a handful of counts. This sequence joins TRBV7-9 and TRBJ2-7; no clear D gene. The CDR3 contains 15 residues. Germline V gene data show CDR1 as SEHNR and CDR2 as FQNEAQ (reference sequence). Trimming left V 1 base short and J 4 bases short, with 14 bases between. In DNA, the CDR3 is TGTGCCAGCAGCTTAGGAACGGGCAGAGGATACGAGCAGTACTTC. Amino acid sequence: CASSLGTGRGYEQYF.

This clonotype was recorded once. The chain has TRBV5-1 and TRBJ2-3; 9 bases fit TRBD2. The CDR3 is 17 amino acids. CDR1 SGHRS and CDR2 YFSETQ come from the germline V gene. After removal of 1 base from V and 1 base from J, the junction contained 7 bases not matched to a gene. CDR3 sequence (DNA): TGCGCCAGCAGCTTGTCGACTGCGGGGGGGGGCACAGATACGCAGTATTTT. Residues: CASSLSTAGGGTDTQYF.

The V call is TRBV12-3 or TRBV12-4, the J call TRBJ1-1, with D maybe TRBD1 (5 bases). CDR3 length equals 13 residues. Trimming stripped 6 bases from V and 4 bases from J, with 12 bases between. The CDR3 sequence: CASSILGGTEAFF. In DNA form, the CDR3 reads TGTGCCAGCAGCATCCTTGGGGGCACTGAAGCTTTCTTT.

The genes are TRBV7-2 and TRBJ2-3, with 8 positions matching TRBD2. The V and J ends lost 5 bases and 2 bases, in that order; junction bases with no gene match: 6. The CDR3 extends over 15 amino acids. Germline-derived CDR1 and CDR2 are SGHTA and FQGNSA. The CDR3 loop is CASSLLAGFTDTQYF. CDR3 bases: TGTGCCAGCAGCCTTTTAGCGGGATTCACAGATACGCAGTATTTT.

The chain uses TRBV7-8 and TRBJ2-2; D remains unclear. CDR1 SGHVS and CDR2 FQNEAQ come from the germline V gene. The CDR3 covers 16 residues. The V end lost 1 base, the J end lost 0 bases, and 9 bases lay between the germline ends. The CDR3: CASSLVSASNTGELFF. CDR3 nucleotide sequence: TGTGCCAGCAGCTTAGTGTCAGCTTCGAACACCGGGGAGCTGTTTTTT.

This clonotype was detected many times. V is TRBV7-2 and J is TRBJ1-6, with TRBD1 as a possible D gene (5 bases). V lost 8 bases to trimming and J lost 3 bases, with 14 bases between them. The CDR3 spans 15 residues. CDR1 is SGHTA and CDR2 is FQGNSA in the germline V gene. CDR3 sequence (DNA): TGTGCCAGCGCCCGGGAGGGGAACTATAATTCACCCCTCCACTTT. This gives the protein CASAREGNYNSPLHF.

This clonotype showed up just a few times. The DNA for the CDR3 is TGTGCCAGCAGCTTCGCCGGGACAGGTTCCTCCTACGAGCAGTACTTC. Amino acid sequence: CASSFAGTGSSYEQYF. V is TRBV7-9 and J is TRBJ2-7; 8 bases align to TRBD1. This CDR3 contains 16 residues. J was trimmed by 0 bases and V by 3 bases; bases with no gene match: 7. Per the germline V gene, CDR1 is SEHNR and CDR2 is FQNEAQ (reference sequence).